The 7 T cell receptor beta chains given below trace back to one sample, sequenced in a study of shared clonotypes between healthy human individuals. Assay: immunoSEQ multiplex PCR; the TCRdb copy retains only in-frame clones and omits some. The repertoire holds fewer than 400,000 clones, less than 85% seen once, with 10% in the top ten. Sequencing was done on a sample of memory CD4+ T cells sorted from blood. The subset was: CD45RA-negative fraction. The receptors here all came from a man aged 30 to 45 in good health.

This CDR3 is CASSSLIVGRYNEQFF. Here the CDR3 DNA reads TGTGCCAGCTCATCCCTTATAGTCGGAAGATACAATGAGCAGTTCTTC. The chain joins TRBV18 to TRBJ2-1; D uncertain. The CDR3 is made up of 16 amino acids. Per germline, CDR1 KGHSH and CDR2 LQKENI. The ends were cut back, 5 bases at V and 4 bases at J, with 18 bases in the middle.

V gene TRBV2 combines with J gene TRBJ1-2, with D possibly being TRBD1 (5 bases). The germline V gene encodes CDR1 SNHLY and CDR2 FYNNEI. V was shortened by 8 bases and J by 9 bases, with 19 bases between the two germline ends. The CDR3 is 13 amino acids. The CDR3, as DNA: TGTGCCAGCGGGGCGGGGACCGGTAGTCGCTACACCTTC. Translating it yields CASGAGTGSRYTF.

The gene calls are TRBV15 and TRBJ2-7, with D perhaps TRBD2 (6 bases). Germline CDR1 is LNHNV and CDR2 is YYDKDF (reference sequence). Deletions cut 1 base from V and 0 bases from J, with 10 bases between. The CDR3 length is 15 residues. CDR3 DNA: TGTGCCACCAGCAGAGGAGCGGGTCTCTCCTACGAGCAGTACTTC. Translating gives CATSRGAGLSYEQYF. Complete variable domain (other parts from reference TRBV15 and TRBJ2-7): DAMVIQNPRYQVTQFGKPVTLSCSQTLNHNVMYWYQQKSSQAPKLLFHYYDKDFNNEADTPDNFQSRRPNTSFCFLDIRSPGLGDTAMYLCATSRGAGLSYEQYFGPGTRLTVT.

As for this clone: Other DNA variants within this sample encode the same CDR3. The chain employs TRBV9 and TRBJ2-1, with TRBD2 as a possible D gene (5 bases). CDR1 is SGDLS and CDR2 is YYNGEE in the germline V gene. The CDR3 spans 16 residues. V dropped 0 bases and J dropped 1 base, with 11 bases sitting between them. CDR3: CASSVGGAESYNEQFF. In DNA, the CDR3 is TGTGCCAGCAGCGTAGGGGGAGCGGAGTCCTACAATGAGCAGTTCTTC.

The genes are TRBV7-2 and TRBJ1-4; TRBD1 aligns across 7 bases. CDR1 and CDR2 from the germline V gene are SGHTA and FQGNSA. The junction had 3 bases not matched to a gene; V was cut back by 5 bases and J by 0 bases. CDR3 length equals 15 residues. CDR3 loop: CASSIGTATNEKLFF. CDR3 sequence (DNA): TGTGCCAGCAGCATAGGGACAGCAACTAATGAAAAACTGTTTTTT.

This clone was counted ten times or more. The rearrangement uses TRBV30 and TRBJ1-4, with D unclear. The germline gives CDR1 GTSNPN, CDR2 SVGIG (reference sequence). With 8 bases removed from V and 5 bases from J, the gap between germline ends came to 12 bases. The length of the CDR3 is 12 residues. In nucleotides, the CDR3 is TGTGCCGCCGGACTGCTGAATGAAAAACTGTTTTTT. As protein: CAAGLLNEKLFF.

With regard to this clone: A much more abundant neighbour one base away suggests this may be a read error. The same CDR3 can be traced to other DNA sequences in this sample. The V and J genes are TRBV30 and TRBJ2-7; 7 bases agree with TRBD1. After removal of 4 bases from V and 4 bases from J, the junction contained 4 bases not matched to a gene. Germline CDR1 is GTSNPN and CDR2 is SVGIG (reference sequence). The CDR3 sequence is 12 residues long. Here the CDR3 reads CAWKQGTYEQYF. Written as DNA, the CDR3 is TGTGCCTGGAAACAGGGGACGTACGAGCAGTACTTC. Complete variable domain (other parts from reference TRBV30 and TRBJ2-7): SQTIHQWPATLVQPVGSPLSLECTVEGTSNPNLYWYRQAAGRGLQLLFYSVGIGQISSEVPQNLSASRPQDRQFILSSKKLLLSDSGFYLCAWKQGTYEQYFGPGTRLTVT.